Shown below are 26 T cell receptor beta chains from a single sample sequenced in a study of human T cells and chemical hapten exposure. TCRdb re-called the RACE reads with MiXCR, one entry per CDR3 protein. Of 120,000 or so distinct CDR3 sequences listed, approximately 10% are singletons. Time point noted: patch test 3, about 24 weeks after DPC sensitization. Treatment reported: therapeutic diphenylcyclopropenone sensitization with weekly scalp DPC. Sequencing was performed on whole blood, taken in connection with sensitization to the hapten diphenylcyclopropenone (DPC). The receptors here all came from a woman aged 50 to 60 with alopecia areata. Some clones in this sample may be carry-over from other donors' samples.

This clonotype was detected many times. The chain has TRBV12-3 or TRBV12-4 and TRBJ2-2; D might be TRBD1 (6 bases). This CDR3 has 15 amino acids. The V end lost 6 bases, the J end lost 1 base, and 12 bases lay between the germline ends. The DNA for the CDR3 is TGTGCCAGCAGATGGGACAACCTGAACACCGGGGAGCTGTTTTTT. It translates to CASRWDNLNTGELFF.

This clonotype showed up just a few times. This chain joins TRBV7-2 and TRBJ2-1; D gene unclear. The CDR3 runs to 10 residues. Trimming took 6 bases from V and 13 from J, leaving 10 bases between them. The germline V gene encodes CDR1 SGHTA and CDR2 FQGNSA. CDR3 DNA sequence: TGTGCCAGCAGTATAGGACCTCAGTTCTTC. This codes for CASSIGPQFF.

This clonotype was detected only a few times. The chain carries TRBV28 and TRBJ1-1; 7 nucleotides align to TRBD1. Per germline, CDR1 MDHEN and CDR2 SYDVKM. J was trimmed by 1 base and V by 5 bases; bases with no gene match: 4. The CDR3 totals 14 residues. The CDR3 protein is CASSPGTENTEAFF. In DNA form, the CDR3 reads TGTGCCAGCAGTCCCGGGACAGAGAACACTGAAGCTTTCTTT. The full variable domain, rest sourced from reference TRBV28 and TRBJ1-1, is DVKVTQSSRYLVKRTGEKVFLECVQDMDHENMFWYRQDPGLGLRLIYFSYDVKMKEKGDIPEGYSVSREKKERFSLILESASTNQTSMYLCASSPGTENTEAFFGQGTRLTVV.

This chain connects TRBV3-1 to TRBJ2-7; 15 bases map to TRBD2. V lost 3 bases and J lost 9; bases outside the gene matches: 3. The germline V gene encodes CDR1 LGHDT and CDR2 YNNKEL (reference sequence). The CDR3 length is 14 residues. The CDR3 loop is CASSQGLAGGRQYF. CDR3 sequence (DNA): TGTGCCAGCAGCCAGGGACTAGCGGGAGGAAGGCAGTACTTC.

This clonotype has more than one count but fewer than ten. The chain joins TRBV6-6 to TRBJ2-1; 10 bases agree with TRBD2. The CDR3 runs 14 residues. V lost 10 bases to trimming and J lost 7 bases; unmatched junction nucleotides: 10. In germline, CDR1 is MNHNY, CDR2 SVGAGI (reference sequence). This CDR3 reads CATQRLAGANEQFF. As DNA, the CDR3 is TGTGCCACCCAGCGGCTAGCGGGAGCTAATGAGCAGTTCTTC.

The table lists this clonotype with a few counts. V usage is TRBV7-2 and J usage is TRBJ2-7; either TRBD1 or TRBD2 may fit D (5 bases each). Trimming stripped 3 bases from V and 0 bases from J, with 9 bases between. The germline V gene has CDR1 SGHTA and CDR2 FQGNSA. The CDR3 has 14 residues. The CDR3 is CASSFLGASYEQYF. CDR3 nucleotide sequence: TGTGCCAGCAGCTTCCTCGGGGCCTCCTACGAGCAGTACTTC.

This chain joins TRBV29-1 and TRBJ1-1; D unclear. This CDR3 comprises 13 residues. The ends were cut back, 2 bases at V and 2 bases at J, with 9 bases in the middle. The germline V gene has CDR1 SQVTM and CDR2 ANQGSEA. The CDR3 loop reads CSVESGYNTEAFF. DNA for the CDR3: TGCAGCGTTGAAAGCGGGTATAACACTGAAGCTTTCTTT.

The V gene is TRBV2, the J gene TRBJ1-5; tentatively, D is TRBD1 (6 bases). Per germline, CDR1 SNHLY and CDR2 FYNNEI. This CDR3 is built from 13 residues. V was trimmed by 5 bases and J by 10 bases, leaving 15 bases between them. CDR3 nucleotide sequence: TGTGCCAGCAGTCTCGGACAGCCCGGTCCCCAGCATTTT. It translates to CASSLGQPGPQHF.

This clonotype turned up a few times. The chain is built from TRBV24-1 and TRBJ2-1; TRBD2 matches at 8 bases. The V gene end was trimmed by 3 bases and the J gene end by 8 bases; junction bases not matched to a gene: 11. The CDR3 is made up of 16 amino acids. Germline-derived CDR1 and CDR2 are KGHDR and SFDVKD. For the CDR3, the DNA is TGTGCCACCAGTGATACCGACCCAGGACTAGCATATGAGCAGTTCTTC. Its translation is CATSDTDPGLAYEQFF.

This clonotype was detected only a few times. The chain employs TRBV7-6 and TRBJ1-1; D remains ambiguous. Germline lookup yields CDR1 SGHVS and CDR2 FNYEAQ. The CDR3 is 12 amino acids. V shed 5 bases and J shed 4 bases, with 8 bases lying between them. CDR3 DNA: TGTGCCAGCAGCGCCGAATCCACTGAAGCTTTCTTT. Its translation: CASSAESTEAFF.

This clonotype was observed at least ten times. The rearrangement links TRBV5-1 to TRBJ1-1; unclear D gene. The CDR3 covers 15 residues. Deletions cut 0 bases from V and 3 bases from J, with 12 bases between. Germline values: CDR1 SGHRS, CDR2 YFSETQ. The CDR3 region is CASSLGGWGYTEAFF. The CDR3 DNA sequence: TGCGCCAGCAGCTTGGGAGGATGGGGATACACTGAAGCTTTCTTT.

The V gene is TRBV7-2, the J gene TRBJ2-1; 7 positions match TRBD2. The germline V gene encodes CDR1 SGHTA and CDR2 FQGNSA. The trim removed 7 bases at V and 7 bases at J, leaving 4 bases unmatched. The CDR3 extends over 12 amino acids. DNA of the CDR3: TGTGCCAGCACCTGGGACTATAATGAGCAGTTCTTC. Amino acid sequence: CASTWDYNEQFF.

The genes are TRBV15 and TRBJ1-1, with unresolved D. The CDR3 is 15 amino acids. Germline CDR1 LNHNV, CDR2 YYDKDF (reference sequence). Trimming shortened V by 8 bases and J by 1 base, and 17 bases separated the two germline ends. CDR3 sequence reads: CATRPGPGRNTEAFF. Here the CDR3 DNA reads TGTGCCACCCGCCCGGGCCCTGGTAGGAACACTGAAGCTTTCTTT.

In its sample, this clonotype was seen many times. This chain joins TRBV20-1 and TRBJ1-1, with TRBD1 matching 9 bases. CDR3 length: 15 residues. Germline V gene data show CDR1 as DFQATT and CDR2 as SNEGSKA (reference sequence). V gave up 2 bases and J gave up 5 bases; unmatched junction bases: 9. This CDR3 reads CSARILTGGRTEAFF. The CDR3 nucleotides read TGCAGTGCTAGAATACTTACAGGGGGCCGGACTGAAGCTTTCTTT.

This clonotype was detected ten times or more. The rearrangement uses TRBV15 and TRBJ1-3; possible D gene TRBD1, 6 bases. Germline loops: CDR1 LNHNV, CDR2 YYDKDF (reference sequence). This CDR3 has 16 residues. Trimming took 8 bases from V and 1 from J, leaving 18 bases between them. CDR3 region: CATSLTNRASGNTIYF. The CDR3 DNA reads TGTGCCACCTCGCTAACGAACAGGGCTTCTGGAAACACCATATATTTT.

The sample holds many counts of this clonotype. V and J are TRBV4-2 and TRBJ2-7; 7 nucleotides agree with TRBD2. CDR1 and CDR2 from the germline V gene are LGHNA and YNFKEQ. V shed 1 base, J shed 6 bases, and the junction held 3 bases outside the gene matches. The length of the CDR3 is 13 residues. The CDR3 DNA sequence: TGTGCCAGCAGCCAAGGGGGAGGGAGCGAGCAGTACTTC. It encodes CASSQGGGSEQYF.

In nucleotides, the CDR3 is TGTGCCAGCAGTAACCCCGGGACAGAAGAGACCCAGTACTTC. Protein: CASSNPGTEETQYF. The chain joins TRBV12-3 or TRBV12-4 to TRBJ2-5; 7 positions match TRBD1. The V and J ends lost 5 bases and 3 bases, in that order; junction bases with no gene match: 6. The CDR3 totals 14 residues.

This clonotype has more than one count but fewer than ten. The chain links TRBV2 to TRBJ1-1; 9 bases match TRBD1. CDR1 and CDR2 (germline): SNHLY, FYNNEI. This CDR3 has 13 amino acids. V shed 3 bases and J 11 bases; nucleotides not matched to a gene: 7. CDR3 amino acids: CASSEKGTGGAFF. The CDR3 bases are TGTGCCAGCAGTGAGAAGGGTACAGGGGGCGCTTTCTTT.

This clonotype was recorded at least ten times. The gene calls are TRBV28 and TRBJ2-3, with 11 nucleotides matching TRBD2. Germline assignment: CDR1 MDHEN and CDR2 SYDVKM. V dropped 6 bases and J dropped 11; count of bases not matched to a gene: 13. This CDR3 is built from 15 residues. The CDR3 DNA sequence: TGTGCCAGCAGCCCCCCTAGGATAGCGGGAGGGGGGCAGTATTTT. It yields the protein CASSPPRIAGGGQYF.

In this sample, this clonotype turned up many times. The rearrangement joins TRBV10-2 to TRBJ2-1; the match to TRBD2 covers 12 bases. J gave up 4 bases and V 4 bases, and 5 bases lay outside the gene matches. The CDR3 is made up of 16 amino acids. Germline V lookup: CDR1 WSHSY, CDR2 SAAADI. Written as DNA, the CDR3 is TGCGCCAGCAGTGGCGCTAGCGGGAGGGCTTACAATGAGCAGTTCTTC. Its translation is CASSGASGRAYNEQFF.

The chain employs TRBV5-1 and TRBJ2-1; possible D gene TRBD2, 5 bases. Germline V gene lookup returns CDR1 SGHRS and CDR2 YFSETQ. This CDR3 contains 15 residues. The V end was cut by 1 base, the J end by 5 bases, with 13 bases between. CDR3 sequence: CASSLLRVNNNEQFF. In nucleotides, the CDR3 is TGCGCCAGCAGCTTGTTGAGGGTTAATAACAATGAGCAGTTCTTC.

This clonotype was seen more than once but under ten times. The chain couples TRBV20-1 to TRBJ1-4, with unresolved D. The germline V gene has CDR1 DFQATT and CDR2 SNEGSKA (reference sequence). CDR3 size: 13 residues. With 6 bases removed from V and 0 bases from J, the gap between germline ends came to 8 bases. The CDR3 coding sequence is TGCAGTGCGAGCAGCCCAACTAATGAAAAACTGTTTTTT. Translating it yields CSASSPTNEKLFF.

This chain uses TRBV29-1 with TRBJ2-7; no definite D call. CDR1 and CDR2 from the germline V gene are SQVTM and ANQGSEA. The V gene lost 6 bases and the J gene lost 9 bases, with 15 bases spanning the gap. The CDR3 is 11 residues long. The CDR3, as DNA: TGCAGCGTCCCGACCGAGAATGGGCAGTACTTC. Its translation: CSVPTENGQYF.

This clonotype was seen many times. The chain carries TRBV6-5 and TRBJ2-1; D uncertain. Germline V CDR1 and CDR2: MNHEY, SVGAGI. The CDR3 contains 11 residues. The ends were cut back, 4 bases at V and 10 bases at J, with 8 bases in the middle. The CDR3 sequence is CASSSGWEQFF. CDR3 bases: TGTGCCAGCAGTTCCGGATGGGAGCAGTTCTTC.

Comments on this clonotype: Given a much more abundant clone one base away, this may be a read error. The chain couples TRBV20-1 to TRBJ2-5, with 7 bases identical to TRBD1. The V gene's germline CDR1 is DFQATT and CDR2 SNEGSKA (reference sequence). This CDR3 contains 14 residues. After removal of 8 bases from V and 7 bases from J, the junction contained 16 bases not matched to a gene. The CDR3 region has the DNA TGCAGTCATATCAGGGGACAGCGTAGAGCGACCCAGTACTTC. Residues: CSHIRGQRRATQYF.

The chain links TRBV12-3 or TRBV12-4 to TRBJ2-6; TRBD1 might be the D (5 bases). The germline V and J ends were trimmed by 8 bases and 1 base, with 6 bases remaining between them. CDR3 length: 13 amino acids. The CDR3 region has the DNA TGTGCCAGCGACAGATCTGGGGCCAACGTCCTGACTTTC. Its translation: CASDRSGANVLTF.